Described below is a single TCR beta chain sequence and its context. As yet, its antigen is unknown. Germline CDR1 reads SEHNR; CDR2 reads FQNEAQ (reference sequence). V was cut by 1 base and J by 6 bases, with 12 bases left in between. The CDR3 runs 15 residues. The PCR was carried out with 60 Vbeta primers and 13 Jbeta primers. The assay was immunoSEQ multiplex PCR, and TCRdb's table has in-frame clones only and misses some. The data show over 150,000 clones, less than 85% seen once. This entry comes from a study of cytomegalovirus exposure and HLA in healthy donors. Regarding donors, all were healthy bone marrow donors. The study, taken as a whole, reports: Apart from CMV serostatus, no immune exposure information was available.

The clonotype was recovered from a man aged 40-55 years in good health and CMV-seronegative. The rearrangement uses TRBV7-9 and TRBJ2-2; tentative D call: TRBD2 (6 bases). The sequencing input was PBMCs. CDR3 coding DNA: TGTGCCAGCAGCTTAGTTCTAGCGCCCTCCGGGGAGCTGTTTTTT. Its translation: CASSLVLAPSGELFF.